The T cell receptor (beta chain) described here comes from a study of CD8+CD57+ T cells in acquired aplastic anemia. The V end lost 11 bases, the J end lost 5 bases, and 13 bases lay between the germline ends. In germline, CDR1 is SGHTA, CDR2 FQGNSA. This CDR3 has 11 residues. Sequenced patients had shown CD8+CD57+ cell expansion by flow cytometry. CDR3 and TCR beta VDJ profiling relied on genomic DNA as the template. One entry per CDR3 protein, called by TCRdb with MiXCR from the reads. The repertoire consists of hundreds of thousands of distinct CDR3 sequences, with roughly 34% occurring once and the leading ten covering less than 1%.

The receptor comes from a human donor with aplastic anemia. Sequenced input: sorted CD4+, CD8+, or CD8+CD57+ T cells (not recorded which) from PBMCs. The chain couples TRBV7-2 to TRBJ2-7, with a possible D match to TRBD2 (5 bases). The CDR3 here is CAWSARDEQYF. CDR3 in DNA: TGTGCCTGGAGTGCGCGGGACGAGCAGTACTTC.